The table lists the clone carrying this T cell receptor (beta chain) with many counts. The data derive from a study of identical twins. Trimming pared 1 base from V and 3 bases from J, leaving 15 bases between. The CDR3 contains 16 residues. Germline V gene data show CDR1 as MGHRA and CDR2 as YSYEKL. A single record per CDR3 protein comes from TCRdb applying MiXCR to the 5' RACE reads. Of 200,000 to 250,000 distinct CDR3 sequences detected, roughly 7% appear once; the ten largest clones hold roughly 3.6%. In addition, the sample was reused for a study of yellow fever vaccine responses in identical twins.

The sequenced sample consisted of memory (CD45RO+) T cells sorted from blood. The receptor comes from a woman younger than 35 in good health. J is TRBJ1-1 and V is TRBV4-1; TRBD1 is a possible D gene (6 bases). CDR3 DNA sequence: TGCGCCAGCAGCCAAGCCCTCAGGGGCCTCGACACTGAAGCTTTCTTT. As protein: CASSQALRGLDTEAFF.